This T cell receptor beta chain was sequenced in a study of T cell responses to AZD1222 COVID-19 vaccine. The trim removed 5 bases at V and 3 bases at J, leaving 8 bases unmatched. The CDR3 runs 16 residues. Germline V gene sequence: CDR1 SEHNR, CDR2 FQNEAQ (reference sequence). TCRdb keeps only in-frame clones here, not all; method: immunoSEQ multiplex PCR. Of approximately 64,000 clones listed, roughly 84% were seen once; the top ten hold approximately 9.8%. This clonotype was obtained from an adult in good health. This material consisted of peripheral blood, taken on day 0 of AZD1222 vaccination. This chain links TRBV7-9 with TRBJ1-5; 9 bases align to TRBD1. The CDR3 sequence: CASSRDRVGLNQPQHF. The CDR3 DNA sequence: TGTGCCAGCAGCCGGGACAGGGTGGGCCTCAATCAGCCCCAGCATTTT.